The 31 T cell receptor beta chains given below trace back to one sample, sequenced in a study of blood T cells in healthy people across ages. Using a J-beta primer mix together with a sample-barcoded 5' primer, a second PCR was run for roughly 6 to 11 cycles. TCRdb recomputed calls from the 5' RACE reads with MiXCR, one row per CDR3 protein. The sample has 1.5 million to 1.9 million distinct CDR3 sequences, about 42% seen once; the top ten hold about 4.1%. Sequencing was performed on blood. All receptors derive from a woman under 30 in good health.

This sequence joins TRBV3-1 and TRBJ1-5; the D is unclear. Germline CDR1 LGHDT, CDR2 YNNKEL (reference sequence). The CDR3 length is 15 residues. Between the trimmed V and J ends, which lost 3 bases and 1 base, there was a span of 10 bases. The chain's CDR3 is CASSQGPGSNQPQHF. CDR3 sequence (DNA): TGTGCCAGCAGCCAGGGTCCGGGGAGCAATCAGCCCCAGCATTTT. The whole variable domain, filled in from reference TRBV3-1 and TRBJ1-5, reads DTAVSQTPKYLVTQMGNDKSIKCEQNLGHDTMYWYKQDSKKFLKIMFSYNNKELIINETVPNRFSPKSPDKAHLNLHINSLELGDSAVYFCASSQGPGSNQPQHFGDGTRLSIL.

This clonotype was observed a few times. The CDR3 spells CASSRVSSYEQYF. The CDR3 nucleotides read TGTGCCAGCAGTCGGGTATCATCCTACGAGCAGTACTTC. This rearrangement joins TRBV6-1 to TRBJ2-7; D uncertain. The CDR3 loop spans 13 amino acids. Germline V gene data show CDR1 as MNHNS and CDR2 as SASEGT. V lost 5 bases, J lost 1 base, and 9 bases lay in between.

This clonotype was recorded at least ten times. The rearrangement uses TRBV12-3 or TRBV12-4 and TRBJ2-7; D not certain. The germline V and J ends were trimmed by 3 bases and 7 bases, with 10 bases remaining between them. The CDR3 totals 12 residues. This chain's CDR3 is CASSLALDEQYF. The CDR3 bases are TGTGCCAGCAGTTTGGCCCTGGATGAGCAGTACTTC.

This sequence joins TRBV9 and TRBJ2-1, with a tentative D call TRBD1 (6 bases). The DNA end lines up better with TRBJ2-7; the J call may be wrong. This CDR3 region has 15 residues. Germline loops: CDR1 SGDLS, CDR2 YYNGEE. CDR3 residues: CASSTGQLSYNEQYF. CDR3 bases: TGTGCCAGCAGCACCGGACAGCTCTCCTACAATGAGCAGTACTTC.

The V call is TRBV4-1, the J call TRBJ2-3, with TRBD2 matching 8 bases. From germline, CDR1 is MGHRA and CDR2 YSYEKL. The CDR3 runs 15 residues. J gave up 6 bases and V 0 bases, and 5 bases lay outside the gene matches. For the CDR3, the DNA is TGCGCCAGCAGCCAAGATGGGTCTAGCGGGGATACGCAGTATTTT. Encoded protein: CASSQDGSSGDTQYF.

The rearrangement joins TRBV4-3 to TRBJ1-5; D not resolved. V gave up 2 bases and J gave up 1 base, with 12 bases separating them. Germline V gives CDR1 LGHNA, CDR2 YSLEER. The CDR3 is 16 amino acids. The CDR3 sequence: CASSQNGLASNQPQHF. CDR3 DNA: TGCGCCAGCAGCCAAAACGGATTAGCAAGCAATCAGCCCCAGCATTTT.

In nucleotides, the CDR3 is TGTGCCAGCAGGGTAGACATAACAAACACTGAAGCTTTCTTT. Translated: CASRVDITNTEAFF. V usage is TRBV2 and J usage is TRBJ1-1; no reliable D call. V lost 6 bases, J lost 2 bases, and 13 bases lay in between. CDR1 is SNHLY, CDR2 FYNNEI, per germline. This CDR3 spans 14 amino acids.

The gene calls are TRBV6-2 or TRBV6-3 and TRBJ1-5; D is perhaps TRBD1 (5 bases). This CDR3 is built from 14 residues. Trimming cost V 8 bases and J 6 bases, with 17 bases left between them. CDR1 is MNHEY and CDR2 is SVGEGT in the germline V gene. The CDR3 loop is CASYNGGATQPQHF. In nucleotides, the CDR3 is TGTGCCAGCTACAACGGAGGGGCTACTCAGCCCCAGCATTTT.

The genes are TRBV14 and TRBJ2-3, with TRBD2 matching 9 bases. V trimming: 0 bases; J trimming: 3 bases; junction bases outside the gene matches: 4. This CDR3 has 16 residues. The germline gives CDR1 SGHDN, CDR2 FVKESK. CDR3 in amino acids: CASSQDEGLATDTQYF. DNA for the CDR3: TGTGCCAGCAGCCAAGATGAAGGACTAGCGACAGATACGCAGTATTTT. Full variable domain (missing parts from reference TRBV14 and TRBJ2-3): EAGVTQFPSHSVIEKGQTVTLRCDPISGHDNLYWYRRVMGKEIKFLLHFVKESKQDESGMPNNRFLAERTGGTYSTLKVQPAELEDSGVYFCASSQDEGLATDTQYFGPGTRLTVL.

The chain combines TRBV6-5 with TRBJ2-5, with a weak D call TRBD1 (6 bases). CDR3 length equals 14 residues. Trimming removed 8 bases from V and 11 bases from J, with 24 bases in between. The germline V gene has CDR1 MNHEY and CDR2 SVGAGI. CDR3 loop: CASRRTANYNEQYF. The CDR3 coding sequence is TGTGCCAGCCGTCGGACAGCCAACTACAATGAGCAGTACTTC.

The genes are TRBV18 and TRBJ2-3; D ambiguous. The V end was cut by 3 bases, the J end by 3 bases, with 13 bases between. The germline V gene encodes CDR1 KGHSH and CDR2 LQKENI. CDR3 length equals 15 residues. The CDR3 sequence is CASSPTDLGTDTQYF. CDR3 bases: TGTGCCAGCTCACCGACCGATCTTGGGACAGATACGCAGTATTTT.

In this sample, this clonotype turned up many times. The chain has TRBV10-3 and TRBJ2-3, with TRBD2 matching over 10 bases. The germline gives CDR1 ENHRY, CDR2 SYGVKD. Unmatched junction bases numbered 8, after V lost 10 bases and J lost 4 bases. This CDR3 has 14 residues. The CDR3 is CANAAGGPSDTQYF. The CDR3 bases are TGTGCCAACGCAGCGGGAGGGCCCTCAGATACGCAGTATTTT.

The sample holds many counts of this clonotype. The chain links TRBV29-1 to TRBJ2-1; D not certain. V lost 3 bases and J 3 bases, leaving 9 bases between the germline ends. The CDR3 is 13 residues long. The germline gives CDR1 SQVTM, CDR2 ANQGSEA. The CDR3 spells CSVDSYFYNEQFF. The CDR3 coding sequence is TGCAGCGTTGACTCCTACTTCTACAATGAGCAGTTCTTC.

The V gene is TRBV3-1, the J gene TRBJ2-5; D may match TRBD1 or TRBD2 (5 bases each). Germline V gene lookup returns CDR1 LGHDT and CDR2 YNNKEL (reference sequence). Trimming took off 2 bases at V and 13 bases at J, with 20 bases between the two ends. This CDR3 is built from 14 residues. In DNA form, the CDR3 reads TGTGCCAGCAGCCAACAACCGGGACCGACTTCGGTGTACTTC. Protein product: CASSQQPGPTSVYF.

Details on this clonotype: A read error may account for a junction end that differs from germline. The gene calls are TRBV7-2 and TRBJ2-7, with 9 bases that match TRBD1. Germline assignment: CDR1 SGHTA and CDR2 FQGNSA. The length of the CDR3 is 16 residues. The CDR3 nucleotides read TGTGCCTGCAGCCCCGGGACAGGGAGTTTTTCCTACGAGCAGTACTTC. It is translated as CACSPGTGSFSYEQYF.

This sequence joins TRBV11-1 and TRBJ2-3; D not resolved. The CDR3 extends over 17 amino acids. Germline V gene data show CDR1 as SGHAT and CDR2 as FQDESV (reference sequence). The V end was cut by 1 base, the J end by 1 base, with 15 bases between. CDR3 region: CASSLVGPQSRTDTQYF. The DNA of the CDR3 is TGTGCCAGCAGCTTAGTGGGTCCTCAATCGCGCACAGATACGCAGTATTTT.

V is TRBV29-1 and J is TRBJ2-7; 8 bases fit TRBD2. Looked up from germline, CDR1 is SQVTM and CDR2 is ANQGSEA. This CDR3 has 14 residues. Losses at the gene ends were 6 bases for V and 7 bases for J; bases not matched to a gene: 14. This CDR3 reads CSVDRSGSRIEQYF. The CDR3 nucleotides read TGCAGCGTCGATAGGAGCGGGAGTAGGATTGAGCAGTACTTC.

V gene TRBV11-2 combines with J gene TRBJ1-3; the D gene is possibly TRBD1 (5 bases). This CDR3 spans 15 amino acids. The germline V and J ends were trimmed by 3 bases and 4 bases, with 13 bases remaining between them. From germline, CDR1 is SGHAT and CDR2 FQNNGV. This chain's CDR3 is CASSFAGPRGNTIYF. The CDR3 coding sequence is TGTGCCAGCAGCTTCGCAGGGCCCCGAGGAAACACCATATATTTT.

In its sample, this clonotype was seen a few times. V usage is TRBV6-2 or TRBV6-3 and J usage is TRBJ1-4; D unresolved. CDR1 and CDR2 from the germline V gene are MNHEY and SVGEGT. V was cut by 6 bases and J by 5 bases, with 13 bases left in between. This CDR3 is 14 amino acids long. Here the CDR3 DNA reads TGTGCCAGCAGCTCCGCGGTCGTAAATGAAAAACTGTTTTTT. This encodes CASSSAVVNEKLFF.

This clonotype was counted only a few times. The rearrangement uses TRBV11-1 and TRBJ2-3; D ambiguous. Trimming removed 7 bases at V and 3 bases at J, with 26 bases between. CDR1 is SGHAT, CDR2 FQDESV, per germline (reference sequence). The CDR3 has 18 residues. The CDR3 is CASNPLSPGRAGTDTQYF. DNA of the CDR3: TGTGCCAGCAACCCGCTAAGTCCCGGGCGCGCCGGGACAGATACGCAGTATTTT.

The genes are TRBV27 and TRBJ1-1, with no clear D. CDR1 MNHEY and CDR2 SMNVEV come from the germline V gene (reference sequence). The CDR3 totals 17 residues. V lost 3 bases to trimming and J lost 4 bases, with 21 bases between them. The CDR3 DNA reads as TGTGCCAGCAGTTTCGGCGGGCTTTCGTTGGGAGGCACTGAAGCTTTCTTT. Its translation is CASSFGGLSLGGTEAFF.

The rearrangement joins TRBV11-2 to TRBJ2-1; unclear D gene. Trimming removed 1 base at V and 0 bases at J, with 10 bases between. There are 16 residues in the CDR3. Germline CDR1 reads SGHAT; CDR2 reads FQNNGV. CDR3 coding DNA: TGTGCCAGCAGCTTAGTCCCGGCGGACTCCTACAATGAGCAGTTCTTC. Translated: CASSLVPADSYNEQFF. The whole variable domain, remainder taken from reference TRBV11-2 and TRBJ2-1, is EAGVAQSPRYKIIEKRQSVAFWCNPISGHATLYWYQQILGQGPKLLIQFQNNGVVDDSQLPKDRFSAERLKGVDSTLKIQPAKLEDSAVYLCASSLVPADSYNEQFFGPGTRLTVL.

This clonotype was recorded a few times. J is TRBJ2-1 and V is TRBV20-1; 10 positions agree with TRBD2. Looked up from germline, CDR1 is DFQATT and CDR2 is SNEGSKA (reference sequence). CDR3 size: 15 residues. J gave up 0 bases and V 4 bases, and 3 bases lay outside the gene matches. The CDR3 reads CSAIAGGSSYNEQFF. The DNA for the CDR3 is TGCAGTGCTATAGCGGGGGGCAGCTCCTACAATGAGCAGTTCTTC.

This clonotype appeared a few times. The chain carries TRBV27 and TRBJ2-3; TRBD1 agrees at 7 bases. CDR3 length: 14 residues. From germline, CDR1 is MNHEY and CDR2 SMNVEV (reference sequence). After removal of 3 bases from V and 4 bases from J, the junction contained 4 bases not matched to a gene. CDR3 in DNA: TGTGCCAGCAGTTTTTTCCAGGGGGCAGATACGCAGTATTTT. It specifies CASSFFQGADTQYF.

In this sample, this clonotype turned up once. The V gene is TRBV6-5, the J gene TRBJ2-5; D remains unclear. This CDR3 contains 11 residues. Germline V lookup: CDR1 MNHEY, CDR2 SVGAGI. With 8 bases removed from V and 11 bases from J, the gap between germline ends came to 15 bases. CDR3 loop: CASGPFNEQYF. The CDR3 coding sequence is TGTGCCAGCGGGCCTTTTAATGAGCAGTACTTC.

The chain uses TRBV7-9 and TRBJ2-1; D remains unclear. Per germline, CDR1 SEHNR and CDR2 FQNEAQ (reference sequence). This CDR3 comprises 12 residues. As DNA, the CDR3 is TGTGGAGTAGGGCCAATGCACAATGAGCAGTTCTTC. Translated: CGVGPMHNEQFF. Based on the CDR3 plus reference TRBV7-9 and TRBJ2-1, the full variable domain is DTGVSQNPRHKITKRGQNVTFRCDPISEHNRLYWYRQTLGQGPEFLTYFQNEAQLEKSRLLSDRFSAERPKGSFSTLEIQRTEQGDSAMYLCGVGPMHNEQFFGPGTRLTVL.

At least ten counts were recorded for this clonotype. This sequence joins TRBV4-3 and TRBJ2-7, with D hard to call. The CDR3 is 14 residues long. V dropped 0 bases and J dropped 0 bases, with 6 bases sitting between them. The germline V gene encodes CDR1 LGHNA and CDR2 YSLEER. In nucleotides, the CDR3 is TGCGCCAGCAGCCAAGAAGTGGCCTCCTACGAGCAGTACTTC. This sequence encodes CASSQEVASYEQYF.

This chain joins TRBV5-1 and TRBJ2-7; 11 bases are shared with TRBD2. The CDR3 totals 17 residues. V was pared by 0 bases and J by 3 bases, with 8 bases of the junction left unmatched. In germline, CDR1 is SGHRS, CDR2 YFSETQ. CDR3 sequence reads: CASSLEFTTSGNYEQYF. CDR3 coding DNA: TGCGCCAGCAGCTTGGAGTTCACGACTAGCGGGAACTACGAGCAGTACTTC.

J is TRBJ2-1 and V is TRBV9, with TRBD1 as a possible D gene (6 bases). CDR3 size: 14 residues. The V and J ends lost 3 bases and 2 bases respectively, with 9 bases between them. CDR1 and CDR2 (germline): SGDLS, YYNGEE. The CDR3 loop reads CASSGGHTYNEQFF. The CDR3 DNA reads TGTGCCAGCAGCGGGGGACATACCTACAATGAGCAGTTCTTC.

CDR3 protein: CASSYLTSTDTQYF. DNA for the CDR3: TGTGCCAGCAGTTACTTGACTAGCACAGATACGCAGTATTTT. V gene TRBV6-6 combines with J gene TRBJ2-3; D is ambiguous. The V end lost 1 base, the J end lost 0 bases, and 5 bases lay between the germline ends. The germline V gene has CDR1 MNHNY and CDR2 SVGAGI (reference sequence). This CDR3 spans 14 amino acids.

The chain recombines TRBV5-1 with TRBJ1-1; 9 nucleotides align to TRBD1. V lost 0 bases to trimming and J lost 3 bases; unmatched junction nucleotides: 3. CDR3 length: 15 amino acids. Germline lookup yields CDR1 SGHRS and CDR2 YFSETQ. CDR3: CASSLGDRDHTEAFF. The CDR3 bases are TGCGCCAGCAGCTTGGGGGACAGGGATCACACTGAAGCTTTCTTT.